This TCR beta chain stems from a study of T cell responses to AZD1222 COVID-19 vaccine. Notes on the study in general: Only 5 or 6 AZD1222 recipients were seropositive at baseline.

Note on this clone: Its specificity is unknown.

TCRdb keeps only in-frame clones here, not all; method: immunoSEQ multiplex PCR. In the table there are more than 95,000 clones, 88% of which are singletons. Germline V gene sequence: CDR1 LGHNT, CDR2 FRNRAP. The V and J ends lost 0 bases and 7 bases respectively, with 23 bases between them. The CDR3 is 18 residues long. V usage is TRBV12-5 and J usage is TRBJ2-3; tentatively, D is TRBD2 (7 bases). This TCR came from an adult who received the AZD1222 COVID-19 vaccine. The sequenced sample was peripheral blood, obtained 28 days after the second AZD1222 dose. For the CDR3, the DNA is TGTGCTAGTGGTTTGGTACTTATGGGGGGGGGCCATTCGAATACGCAGTATTTT. This translates into CASGLVLMGGGHSNTQYF.